One and the same sample provided the 24 T cell receptor beta chains below, sequenced in a study of shared clonotypes between healthy human individuals. The method was immunoSEQ multiplex PCR; TCRdb's version includes in-frame clones alone and lacks a portion of them. The sample yields over a million clones, about 75% seen once. Sample: memory CD4+ T cells sorted from blood. As to subset: CD45RA-negative fraction. These receptors were collected from a man aged 18 to 30 in good health.

The rearrangement links TRBV7-2 to TRBJ1-1; the match to TRBD1 covers 7 bases. There are 14 residues in the CDR3. Trimming took 3 bases from V and 2 from J; bases not matched to a gene: 3. CDR1 and CDR2 from the germline V gene are SGHTA and FQGNSA. Here the CDR3 DNA reads TGTGCCAGCAGCTTCTCAGGGGGAAACACTGAAGCTTTCTTT. It encodes CASSFSGGNTEAFF.

This clone was seen more than once but under ten times. This rearrangement joins TRBV7-9 to TRBJ1-5; D is unclear. Trimming left V 4 bases short and J 5 bases short, with 12 bases between. CDR1 and CDR2 from the germline V gene are SEHNR and FQNEAQ (reference sequence). This CDR3 has 14 amino acids. CDR3 nucleotide sequence: TGTGCCAGCAGCTCCGGACGGGATGATCAGCCCCAGCATTTT. It specifies CASSSGRDDQPQHF.

The J gene is TRBJ1-6, the V gene TRBV7-2, with D unclear. This CDR3 is 12 amino acids long. Trimming took off 1 base at V and 11 bases at J, with 6 bases between the two ends. From germline, CDR1 is SGHTA and CDR2 FQGNSA. In DNA, the CDR3 is TGTGCCAGCAGCTTAGAGGGTACACCCCTCCACTTT. It is translated as CASSLEGTPLHF.

CDR3 loop: CASRGGGTGANVLTF. The CDR3 DNA reads as TGTGCCAGCAGGGGTGGGGGTACTGGGGCCAACGTCCTGACTTTC. The chain is built from TRBV27 and TRBJ2-6; D could derive from TRBD1 or TRBD2 (5 bases each). Germline V gives CDR1 MNHEY, CDR2 SMNVEV (reference sequence). The CDR3 spans 15 residues. V dropped 6 bases and J dropped 2 bases, with 11 bases sitting between them.

DNA of the CDR3: TGTGCCAGCAGCGGTTCCCCCTTCCGGGACGCTACCTACGAGCAGTACTTC. Protein: CASSGSPFRDATYEQYF. The chain couples TRBV2 to TRBJ2-7; D is tentatively TRBD1 or TRBD2 (5 bases each). With 6 bases removed from V and 2 bases from J, the gap between germline ends came to 23 bases. This CDR3 is built from 17 residues. Per the germline V gene, CDR1 is SNHLY and CDR2 is FYNNEI. Drawing the rest from reference TRBV2 and TRBJ2-7, the complete variable domain is EPEVTQTPSHQVTQMGQEVILRCVPISNHLYFYWYRQILGQKVEFLVSFYNNEISEKSEIFDDQFSVERPDGSNFTLKIRSTKLEDSAMYFCASSGSPFRDATYEQYFGPGTRLTVT.

The V and J genes are TRBV6-5 and TRBJ1-1; 9 bases align to TRBD1. Trimming cost V 6 bases and J 9 bases; bases outside gene matches: 11. This CDR3 region has 14 residues. The germline V gene encodes CDR1 MNHEY and CDR2 SVGAGI. The CDR3 bases are TGTGCCAGCAGCCCAGGGACAGGGACCAGCCAAGCTTTCTTT. This gives the protein CASSPGTGTSQAFF.

The chain combines TRBV7-3 with TRBJ2-2; D possibly corresponds to TRBD2 (5 bases). Trimming took off 8 bases at V and 3 bases at J, with 13 bases between the two ends. Germline V CDR1 and CDR2: SGHTA, FQGTGA. The CDR3 runs 14 residues. The chain's CDR3 is CASRSGPHTGELFF. The CDR3 DNA follows: TGTGCCAGCCGGAGCGGCCCGCACACCGGGGAGCTGTTTTTT.

This clone was detected once. The chain couples TRBV9 to TRBJ2-6; D unresolved. The CDR3 runs to 15 residues. V lost 0 bases to trimming and J lost 4 bases, with 8 bases between them. Germline CDR1 SGDLS, CDR2 YYNGEE. This CDR3 reads CASSVEGGGANVLTF. The CDR3 region has the DNA TGTGCCAGCAGCGTAGAAGGTGGCGGGGCCAACGTCCTGACTTTC.

This clone was seen a handful of times. The chain has TRBV6-5 and TRBJ1-2; D uncertain. Germline CDR1 MNHEY, CDR2 SVGAGI. CDR3 length: 14 amino acids. The V end lost 2 bases, the J end lost 8 bases, and 15 bases lay between the germline ends. CDR3 region: CASSYRPERGGYTF. As DNA, the CDR3 is TGTGCCAGCAGTTACAGACCCGAGCGGGGAGGCTACACCTTC.

About this clone itself: In the same sample, other DNA sequences code for this CDR3. The chain joins TRBV18 to TRBJ1-2, with D possibly matching TRBD1 (5 bases). V was pared by 2 bases and J by 5 bases, with 12 bases between. The germline gives CDR1 KGHSH, CDR2 LQKENI. The CDR3 is 14 amino acids. CDR3 in amino acids: CASSPGGLNYGYTF. For the CDR3, the DNA is TGTGCCAGCTCACCAGGGGGGTTAAATTATGGCTACACCTTC.

Details on this clone: The junction differs from germline at one of its ends, possibly a read error. The chain couples TRBV11-2 to TRBJ1-2; tentative D call: TRBD1 (6 bases). CDR3 length: 12 residues. Per the germline V gene, CDR1 is SGHAT and CDR2 is FQNNGV. CDR3 amino acids: CASSLDHGQRSF. As DNA, the CDR3 is TGTGCCAGCAGCTTAGATCATGGACAGAGATCCTTC.

The rearrangement joins TRBV5-4 to TRBJ2-7, with D possibly being TRBD1 (6 bases). V was trimmed by 3 bases and J by 2 bases, leaving 15 bases between them. Per germline, CDR1 SGHNT and CDR2 YYREEE (reference sequence). The CDR3 is 15 amino acids. The CDR3 DNA reads as TGTGCCAGCAGCTCCGACTTACAGGGACCCTACGAGCAGTACTTC. Protein product: CASSSDLQGPYEQYF.

The chain combines TRBV4-3 with TRBJ2-6, with unresolved D. The germline V gene has CDR1 LGHNA and CDR2 YSLEER. Trimming pared 1 base from V and 0 bases from J, leaving 4 bases between. CDR3 length: 15 residues. CDR3 protein: CASSQAYSGANVLTF. CDR3 DNA sequence: TGCGCCAGCAGCCAAGCCTACTCTGGGGCCAACGTCCTGACTTTC.

The chain carries TRBV5-1 and TRBJ2-1; TRBD2 matches at 10 bases. J lost 3 bases, V lost 0 bases, and 9 bases had no gene match. The CDR3 spans 18 residues. The germline CDR1 and CDR2 sequences are SGHRS and YFSETQ. The CDR3 region is CASSLAGNSGRSYNEQFF. Here the CDR3 DNA reads TGCGCCAGCAGCTTGGCCGGGAATAGCGGGAGGAGCTACAATGAGCAGTTCTTC.

The chain is built from TRBV9 and TRBJ1-4, with a possible D match to TRBD1 (6 bases). The CDR3 totals 13 residues. The V end lost 3 bases, the J end lost 5 bases, and 8 bases lay between the germline ends. Germline assignment: CDR1 SGDLS and CDR2 YYNGEE. CDR3 DNA: TGTGCCAGCAGCGCGCAGGGGAATGAAAAACTGTTTTTT. It codes for CASSAQGNEKLFF. Full variable domain (missing parts from reference TRBV9 and TRBJ1-4): DSGVTQTPKHLITATGQRVTLRCSPRSGDLSVYWYQQSLDQGLQFLIQYYNGEERAKGNILERFSAQQFPDLHSELNLSSLELGDSALYFCASSAQGNEKLFFGSGTQLSVL.

V is TRBV6-5 and J is TRBJ2-3, with D perhaps matching TRBD1 or TRBD2 (6 bases each). The V end was cut by 5 bases, the J end by 2 bases, with 11 bases between. This CDR3 has 14 residues. Germline values: CDR1 MNHEY, CDR2 SVGAGI. CDR3 sequence (DNA): TGTGCCAGCAGTCCCACGGGGGCCACAGATACGCAGTATTTT. Amino acids: CASSPTGATDTQYF.

The chain employs TRBV7-9 and TRBJ2-3; no definite D call. The length of the CDR3 is 12 residues. Germline V gene sequence: CDR1 SEHNR, CDR2 FQNEAQ (reference sequence). With 5 bases removed from V and 6 bases from J, the gap between germline ends came to 9 bases. The CDR3 sequence: CASSADGDTQYF. As DNA, the CDR3 is TGTGCCAGCAGCGCAGATGGCGATACGCAGTATTTT.

The gene calls are TRBV18 and TRBJ2-7; 8 nucleotides match TRBD1. V was clipped by 6 bases and J by 2 bases; unmatched bases: 6. The CDR3 covers 14 residues. Per germline, CDR1 KGHSH and CDR2 LQKENI. The chain's CDR3 is CASSPIQGAYEQYF. The CDR3 nucleotides read TGTGCCAGCTCTCCGATACAGGGGGCCTACGAGCAGTACTTC.

The rearrangement links TRBV29-1 to TRBJ2-2; tentatively, D is TRBD1 (6 bases). Germline CDR1 reads SQVTM; CDR2 reads ANQGSEA. The length of the CDR3 is 13 residues. Trimming left V 4 bases short and J 5 bases short, with 11 bases between. Here the CDR3 reads CSVGRGGTGELFF. The DNA of the CDR3 is TGCAGCGTTGGCAGGGGTGGTACCGGGGAGCTGTTTTTT.

The chain has TRBV5-1 and TRBJ2-7; 15 bases are a match to TRBD2. Per germline, CDR1 SGHRS and CDR2 YFSETQ. This CDR3 has 19 amino acids. V lost 4 bases to trimming and J lost 4 bases; unmatched junction nucleotides: 15. The CDR3 here is CASSPGLAGGRGSPYEQYF. In DNA, the CDR3 is TGCGCCAGCAGCCCCGGACTAGCGGGAGGGCGGGGTTCCCCATACGAGCAGTACTTC. Supplemented by reference TRBV5-1 and TRBJ2-7, the full variable domain reads KAGVTQTPRYLIKTRGQQVTLSCSPISGHRSVSWYQQTPGQGLQFLFEYFSETQRNKGNFPGRFSGRQFSNSRSEMNVSTLELGDSALYLCASSPGLAGGRGSPYEQYFGPGTRLTVT.

To note about this clone: A single base separates this from a much larger clone, so it may be a read error. In the same sample, other DNA sequences code for this CDR3. The gene calls are TRBV6-5 and TRBJ2-7, with TRBD1 matching over 10 bases. Germline loops: CDR1 MNHEY, CDR2 SVGAGI. CDR3 length: 14 amino acids. The trim removed 6 bases at V and 0 bases at J, leaving 2 bases unmatched. DNA of the CDR3: TGTGCCAGCAGCCGGACAGGGGGCTCCTACGAGCAGTACTTC. This translates into CASSRTGGSYEQYF.

A remark on this clone: The same CDR3 is also encoded by other DNA sequences in this sample. The CDR3 nucleotides read TGTGCCAGCTCCCCGGACAGGGACTATGGCTACACCTTC. This gives the protein CASSPDRDYGYTF. The chain employs TRBV18 and TRBJ1-2; 8 bases align to TRBD1. This CDR3 is built from 13 residues. Germline CDR1 KGHSH, CDR2 LQKENI. Germline trimming cut 6 bases from V and 3 bases from J; bases unmatched to any gene: 3.

The rearrangement links TRBV5-1 to TRBJ2-7; 13 nucleotides align to TRBD2. CDR3 size: 13 residues. Germline lookup yields CDR1 SGHRS and CDR2 YFSETQ. J was trimmed by 7 bases and V by 7 bases; bases with no gene match: 5. The CDR3 here is CASGGLAGQEQYF. Here the CDR3 DNA reads TGCGCCAGCGGGGGACTAGCGGGACAAGAGCAGTACTTC. The variable domain in full, with the rest retrieved from reference TRBV5-1 and TRBJ2-7, is KAGVTQTPRYLIKTRGQQVTLSCSPISGHRSVSWYQQTPGQGLQFLFEYFSETQRNKGNFPGRFSGRQFSNSRSEMNVSTLELGDSALYLCASGGLAGQEQYFGPGTRLTVT.

V gene TRBV5-1 combines with J gene TRBJ1-2, with TRBD1 identical over 11 bases. Trimming at V came to 4 bases and at J to 5 bases, leaving 13 bases not matched to a gene. CDR3 size: 17 residues. Germline V lookup: CDR1 SGHRS, CDR2 YFSETQ. CDR3 loop: CASSKRPGQGVGYGYTF. The CDR3 DNA reads TGCGCCAGCAGCAAAAGACCGGGACAGGGGGTCGGTTATGGCTACACCTTC.